What follows is one T cell receptor (beta chain) and its context. The data belong to a study of T cells expressing NK-cell markers. Germline V gene lookup returns CDR1 MDHEN and CDR2 SYDVKM. The CDR3 is 15 residues long. With the 5' RACE reads reprocessed, TCRdb shows one record per CDR3 protein and no DNA. The sample data list 400,000 to 550,000 distinct CDR3 sequences. Sequenced: blood T cells: a sorted CD56 or NKG2C T cell subset, CD4+ or CD8+ T cells, or bulk PBMC T cells (not recorded which). The origin of this receptor is a woman aged 18-70 years in good health. The chain joins TRBV28 to TRBJ2-1; TCRdb lists TRBD2, though no DNA is available to test this call. The CDR3 loop is CASSPSDGAANEQFF.